These 3 T cell receptor beta chains were sequenced from one sample in a study of beta chain features in type 1 diabetes. Findings and limits, study-wide: All four CD4+ subsets from Type 1 diabetes patients carried moderately but significantly shorter TCRB CDR3s.

Their antigens are not known. Expressed TCRB transcripts got sequenced, as all isolated RNA was reverse transcribed. Clones were sequenced by immunoSEQ multiplex PCR, and TCRdb holds only the in-frame ones, with some missing. The sample has hundreds of thousands of clones; 13% are singletons. The specimen sequenced was naive CD4+ T cells from blood. The receptors originated from a man between 18 and 29 years old with type 1 diabetes.

This clone was recorded a few times. The chain is built from TRBV5-6 and TRBJ1-6; 8 bases are a match to TRBD1. The CDR3 length is 15 residues. V was clipped by 2 bases and J by 9 bases; unmatched bases: 7. Germline CDR1 and CDR2: SGHDT and YYEEEE. The CDR3 coding sequence is TGTGCCAGCAGCTTCACCCAGGGGGCCGGTTCACCCCTCCACTTT. Its translation is CASSFTQGAGSPLHF.

This clone has just a few counts. Within the sample, other DNA sequences also encode this same CDR3. J is TRBJ2-3 and V is TRBV6-6, with a possible D match to TRBD1 (5 bases). Trimming shortened V by 0 bases and J by 0 bases, and 7 bases separated the two germline ends. The CDR3 extends over 15 amino acids. Germline-derived CDR1 and CDR2 are MNHNY and SVGAGI (reference sequence). CDR3: CASSYSQGSTDTQYF. The CDR3 DNA sequence: TGTGCCAGCAGTTACTCGCAGGGCAGCACAGATACGCAGTATTTT.

V gene TRBV7-9 combines with J gene TRBJ1-1, with no clear D. This CDR3 spans 13 amino acids. V was trimmed by 1 base and J by 7 bases, leaving 10 bases between them. Germline V gives CDR1 SEHNR, CDR2 FQNEAQ (reference sequence). The CDR3 sequence: CASSLDNTVEAFF. CDR3 sequence (DNA): TGTGCCAGCAGCTTAGACAATACAGTTGAAGCTTTCTTT.